This T cell receptor (beta chain) was obtained from a study of blood T cell repertoires in COVID-19 (dated by TCRdb to between 2020 and 2021). Regarding the research as a whole: Samples covering the acute and convalescent phases of COVID-19 were provided by collaborators in the United States, Italy and Spain. A freely available public database, intended as a resource for researchers studying the immune response to SARS-CoV-2, is where the repertoires were released. The samples were drawn from the first 160 participants of the ongoing ImmuneRACE study and from 1,254 subjects provided by 6 global collaborators. Nearly every sample came with metadata listing a de-identified subject ID, COVID-19 status, age in years and sex. The prospective study material was composed of cDNA or gDNA derived from T cells, B-cell-depleted T cells, or PBMCs. The dataset comprised deeply sampled blood TCRbeta repertoires from subjects exposed to, actively infected with, or recovered from COVID-19. Where available, HLA class I and class II types were taken from metadata supplied by the sample provider and were not determined by assay-based typing. Broader findings and caveats from the paper: Clinical and demographic metadata were provided uncurated, with the amount varying by source and participant.

The immunoSEQ Assay, a bias-controlled multiplex PCR, was used to amplify TCRbeta CDR3 regions from genomic DNA. As for the authors' bioinformatics: The number of nucleated cells in each sample was estimated by amplification of reference gene primers within the assay. To quantify the absolute abundance of each unique TCRbeta CDR3 rearrangement, sequence reads were collapsed and filtered. For each sample, productive Simpson clonality was calculated as the square root of Simpson's diversity index over productive rearrangements. Sourced from immuneACCESS, this table was stored by TCRdb with only in-frame sequences that have V and J called. A share of the clones is absent; for the studies checked, an unresolved V gene accounts for under half, and the remainder has no known explanation. V, J and clone size were drawn from that table, and D and trimming were deduced from the DNA. This sample lists 300,000 to 450,000 clones; almost 90% were detected once. The ten largest clones add up to just over 1% of the sample.

From the cysteine through the phenylalanine, the CDR3 covers 15 amino acids. The CDR3 DNA has 45 bases and is translated from base 1. The V end gives up 4 bases and the J end 3 bases, leaving 4 bases in the junction not matched to a gene. In the germline V gene, CDR1 corresponds to KGHSH and CDR2 to LQKENI. This clone was detected a few times. Its antigen is unknown. One base away there is no much larger clone; base qualities are not given. In the prospective study, participants were roughly 18 to 95 years old, resided in approximately 25 geographic areas of the United States, and were enrolled through a virtual design. To assign participants to cohorts, the prospective study relied on clinical history that participants themselves reported in a screening survey and a study questionnaire. Exposed participants had been in contact with someone with a PCR-confirmed or clinician-diagnosed COVID-19 case within 2 weeks of study entry. Mobile phlebotomists in the prospective study collected whole blood, serum and a nasopharyngeal or oropharyngeal swab from every participant. Participants in the prospective study had the option to provide additional blood draws and questionnaires over an approximately 2-month period. Blood samples from the prospective study were shipped frozen or at room temperature prior to DNA extraction.

Sequences were obtained from PBMCs or T cells enriched from blood (not recorded which). The receptor was isolated from a woman in her twenties or thirties who had been exposed to COVID-19. The receptor chain draws on TRBV18 and TRBJ2-2; TRBD1 fits 8 bases in the junction. The CDR3 here reads CASSLDRGYTGELFF. The sequence in DNA is TGTGCCAGCTCACTAGACAGGGGATACACCGGGGAGCTGTTTTTT.